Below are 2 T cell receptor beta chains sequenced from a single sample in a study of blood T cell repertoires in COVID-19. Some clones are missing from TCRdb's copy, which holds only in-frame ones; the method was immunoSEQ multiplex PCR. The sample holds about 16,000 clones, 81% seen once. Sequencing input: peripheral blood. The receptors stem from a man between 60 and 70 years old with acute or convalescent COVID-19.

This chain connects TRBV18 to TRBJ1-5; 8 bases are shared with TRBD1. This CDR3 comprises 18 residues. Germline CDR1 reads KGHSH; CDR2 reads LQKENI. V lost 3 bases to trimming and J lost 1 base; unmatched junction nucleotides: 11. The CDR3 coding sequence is TGTGCCAGCTCACCCGGACAGGGCCCGGGAGGCAGCAATCAGCCCCAGCATTTT. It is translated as CASSPGQGPGGSNQPQHF.

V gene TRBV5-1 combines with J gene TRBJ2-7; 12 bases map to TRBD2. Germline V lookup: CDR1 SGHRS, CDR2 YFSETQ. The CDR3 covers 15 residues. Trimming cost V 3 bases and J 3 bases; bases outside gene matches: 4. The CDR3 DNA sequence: TGCGCCAGCAGCTCGGGGGGACTAGCGGGCTACGAGCAGTACTTC. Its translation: CASSSGGLAGYEQYF.